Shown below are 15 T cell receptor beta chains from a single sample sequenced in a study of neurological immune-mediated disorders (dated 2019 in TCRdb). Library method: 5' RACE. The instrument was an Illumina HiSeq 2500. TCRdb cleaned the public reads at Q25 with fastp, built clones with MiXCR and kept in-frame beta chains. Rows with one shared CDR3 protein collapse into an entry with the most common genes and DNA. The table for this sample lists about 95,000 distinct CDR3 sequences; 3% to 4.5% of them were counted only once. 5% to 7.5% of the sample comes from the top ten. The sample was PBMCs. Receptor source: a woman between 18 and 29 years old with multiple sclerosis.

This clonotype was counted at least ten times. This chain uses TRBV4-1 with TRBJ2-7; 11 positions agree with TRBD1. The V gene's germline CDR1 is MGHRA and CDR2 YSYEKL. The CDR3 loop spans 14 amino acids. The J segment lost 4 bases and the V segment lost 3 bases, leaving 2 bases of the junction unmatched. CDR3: CASSHRDRGYEQYF. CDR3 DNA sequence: TGCGCCAGCAGCCATCGGGACAGGGGGTACGAGCAGTACTTC.

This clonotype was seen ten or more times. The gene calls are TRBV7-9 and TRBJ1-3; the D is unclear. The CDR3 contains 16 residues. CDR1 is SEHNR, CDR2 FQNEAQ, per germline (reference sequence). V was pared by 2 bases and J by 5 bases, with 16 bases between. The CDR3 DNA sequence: TGTGCCAGCAGCTTAAAGCGGGCAGGAACCCGAAACACCATATATTTT. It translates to CASSLKRAGTRNTIYF.

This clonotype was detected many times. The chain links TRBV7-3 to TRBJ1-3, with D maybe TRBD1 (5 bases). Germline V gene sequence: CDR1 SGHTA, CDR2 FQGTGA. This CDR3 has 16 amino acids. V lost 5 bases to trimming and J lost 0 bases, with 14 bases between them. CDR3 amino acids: CASSPQGYLSGNTIYF. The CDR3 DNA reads TGTGCCAGCAGCCCCCAGGGTTACCTCTCTGGAAACACCATATATTTT. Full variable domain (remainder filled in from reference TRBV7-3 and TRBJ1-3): GAGVSQTPSNKVTEKGKYVELRCDPISGHTALYWYRQSLGQGPEFLIYFQGTGAADDSGLPNDRFFAVRPEGSVSTLKIQRTERGDSAVYLCASSPQGYLSGNTIYFGEGSWLTVV.

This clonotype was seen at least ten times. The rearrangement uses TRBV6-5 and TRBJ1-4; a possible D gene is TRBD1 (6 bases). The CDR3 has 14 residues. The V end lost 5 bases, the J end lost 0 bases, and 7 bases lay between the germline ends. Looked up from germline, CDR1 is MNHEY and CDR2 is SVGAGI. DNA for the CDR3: TGTGCCAGCAGTCGACAGGCAACTAATGAAAAACTGTTTTTT. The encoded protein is CASSRQATNEKLFF.

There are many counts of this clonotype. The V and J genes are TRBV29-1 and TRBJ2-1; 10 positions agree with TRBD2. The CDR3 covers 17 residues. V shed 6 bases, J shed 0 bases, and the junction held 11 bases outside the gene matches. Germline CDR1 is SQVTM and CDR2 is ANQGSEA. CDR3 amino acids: CSVRVTSGSRSYNEQFF. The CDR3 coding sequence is TGCAGCGTCCGAGTGACTAGCGGGTCCCGCTCCTACAATGAGCAGTTCTTC.

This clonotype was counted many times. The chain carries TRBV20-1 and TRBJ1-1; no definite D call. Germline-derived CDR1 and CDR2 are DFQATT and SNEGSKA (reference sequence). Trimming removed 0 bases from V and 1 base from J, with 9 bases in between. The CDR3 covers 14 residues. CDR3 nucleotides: TGCAGTGCTAGAGATCAGGAGAGGAACACTGAAGCTTTCTTT. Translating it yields CSARDQERNTEAFF.

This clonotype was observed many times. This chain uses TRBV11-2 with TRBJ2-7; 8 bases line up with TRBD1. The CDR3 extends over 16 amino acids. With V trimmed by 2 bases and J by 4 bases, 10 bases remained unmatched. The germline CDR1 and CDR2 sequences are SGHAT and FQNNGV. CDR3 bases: TGTGCCAGCAGCTTAATGCCCCGGACAGGGACGTACGAGCAGTACTTC. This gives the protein CASSLMPRTGTYEQYF.

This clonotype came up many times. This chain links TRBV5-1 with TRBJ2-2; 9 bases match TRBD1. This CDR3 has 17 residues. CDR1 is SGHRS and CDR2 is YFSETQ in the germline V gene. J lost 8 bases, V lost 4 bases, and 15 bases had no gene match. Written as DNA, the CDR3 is TGCGCCAGCAGCCCCATCACAGGGGGCAGGTCGGAGGGGGAGCTGTTTTTT. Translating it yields CASSPITGGRSEGELFF. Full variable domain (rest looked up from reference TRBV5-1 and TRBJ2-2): KAGVTQTPRYLIKTRGQQVTLSCSPISGHRSVSWYQQTPGQGLQFLFEYFSETQRNKGNFPGRFSGRQFSNSRSEMNVSTLELGDSALYLCASSPITGGRSEGELFFGEGSRLTVL.

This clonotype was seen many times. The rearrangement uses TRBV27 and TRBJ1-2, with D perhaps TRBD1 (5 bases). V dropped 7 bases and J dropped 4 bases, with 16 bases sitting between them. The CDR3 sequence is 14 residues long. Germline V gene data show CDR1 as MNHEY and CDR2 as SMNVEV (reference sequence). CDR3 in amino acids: CASTPGGSSYGYTF. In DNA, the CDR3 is TGTGCCAGCACCCCCGGGGGATCTTCCTATGGCTACACCTTC.

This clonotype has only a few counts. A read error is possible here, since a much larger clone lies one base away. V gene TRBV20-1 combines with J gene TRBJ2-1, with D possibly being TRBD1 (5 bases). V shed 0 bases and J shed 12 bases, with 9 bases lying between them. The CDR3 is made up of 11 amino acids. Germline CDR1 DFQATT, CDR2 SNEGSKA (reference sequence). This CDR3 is CSARDGRAQFF. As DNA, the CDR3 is TGCAGTGCTAGAGATGGCAGGGCGCAGTTCTTC.

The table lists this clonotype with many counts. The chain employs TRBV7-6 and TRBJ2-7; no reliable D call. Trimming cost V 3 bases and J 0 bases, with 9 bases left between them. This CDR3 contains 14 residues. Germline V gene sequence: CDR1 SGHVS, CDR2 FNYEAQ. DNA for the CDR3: TGTGCCAGCAGCTTCACGGTAGCCTCCTACGAGCAGTACTTC. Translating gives CASSFTVASYEQYF.

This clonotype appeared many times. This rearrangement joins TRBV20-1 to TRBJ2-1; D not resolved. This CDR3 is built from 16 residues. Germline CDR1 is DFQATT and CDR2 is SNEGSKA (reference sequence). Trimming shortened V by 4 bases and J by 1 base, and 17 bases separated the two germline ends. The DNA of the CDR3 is TGCAGTGCTAACCTCCTTTTGGGGTCGTCCTACAATGAGCAGTTCTTC. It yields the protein CSANLLLGSSYNEQFF.

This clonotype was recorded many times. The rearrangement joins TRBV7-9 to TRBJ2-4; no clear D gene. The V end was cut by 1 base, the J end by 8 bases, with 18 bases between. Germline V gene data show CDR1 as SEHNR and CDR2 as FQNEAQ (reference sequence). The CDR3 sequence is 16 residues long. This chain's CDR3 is CASSLGWADPLDIQYF. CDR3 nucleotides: TGTGCCAGCAGCTTAGGATGGGCAGATCCCCTCGACATTCAGTACTTC. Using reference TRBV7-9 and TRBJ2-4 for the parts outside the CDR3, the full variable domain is DTGVSQNPRHKITKRGQNVTFRCDPISEHNRLYWYRQTLGQGPEFLTYFQNEAQLEKSRLLSDRFSAERPKGSFSTLEIQRTEQGDSAMYLCASSLGWADPLDIQYFGAGTRLSVL.

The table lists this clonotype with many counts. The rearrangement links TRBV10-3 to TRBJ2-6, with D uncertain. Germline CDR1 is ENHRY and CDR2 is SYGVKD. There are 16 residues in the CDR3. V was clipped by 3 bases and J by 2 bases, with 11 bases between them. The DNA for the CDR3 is TGTGCCATCAGTGACGCCTCTGAACCTGGGGCCAACGTCCTGACTTTC. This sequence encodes CAISDASEPGANVLTF.

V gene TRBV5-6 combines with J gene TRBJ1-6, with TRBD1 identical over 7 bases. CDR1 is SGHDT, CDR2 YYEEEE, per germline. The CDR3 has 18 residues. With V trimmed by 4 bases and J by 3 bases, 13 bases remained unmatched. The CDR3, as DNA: TGTGCCAGCAGCAACCGGAAAAACAGGGGTGGCTATAATTCACCCCTCCACTTT. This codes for CASSNRKNRGGYNSPLHF.